Listed here are 4 T cell receptor beta chains from one sample, sequenced in a study of blood T cell repertoires in COVID-19. TCRdb keeps only in-frame clones here, not all; method: immunoSEQ multiplex PCR. The repertoire holds 210,000 or so clones, approximately 84% seen once, with roughly 8% in the top ten. The source material was peripheral blood. The receptors were gathered from a woman in her forties or fifties with active or convalescent COVID-19.

This chain uses TRBV7-9 with TRBJ2-7; no reliable D call. Looked up from germline, CDR1 is SEHNR and CDR2 is FQNEAQ (reference sequence). V gave up 3 bases and J gave up 6 bases, with 9 bases separating them. There are 12 residues in the CDR3. CDR3: CASSFSVGEQYV. Here the CDR3 DNA reads TGTGCCAGCAGCTTCTCGGTTGGCGAGCAGTACGTC.

The chain joins TRBV5-1 to TRBJ2-5, with 7 positions matching TRBD1. The CDR3 sequence is 14 residues long. Germline loops: CDR1 SGHRS, CDR2 YFSETQ. V shed 5 bases and J 2 bases; nucleotides not matched to a gene: 6. CDR3 loop: CASRTWTGQETQYF. CDR3 bases: TGCGCCAGCAGAACCTGGACAGGTCAAGAGACCCAGTACTTC.

V usage is TRBV5-4 and J usage is TRBJ2-1; TRBD2 might be the D (5 bases). The CDR3 length is 13 residues. Germline CDR1 and CDR2: SGHNT and YYREEE (reference sequence). V shed 6 bases and J shed 5 bases, with 12 bases lying between them. This chain's CDR3 is CASTPERDNEQFF. The CDR3 DNA is TGTGCCAGCACCCCTGAGAGGGACAATGAGCAGTTCTTC.

This chain uses TRBV9 with TRBJ2-2; perhaps TRBD1 as D (5 bases). This CDR3 has 16 residues. Trimming shortened V by 0 bases and J by 4 bases, and 13 bases separated the two germline ends. Looked up from germline, CDR1 is SGDLS and CDR2 is YYNGEE. The CDR3 is CASSVGADQGTGELFF. CDR3 bases: TGTGCCAGCAGCGTAGGGGCGGATCAGGGCACCGGGGAGCTGTTTTTT.